This entry features one T cell receptor (beta chain) sequence. Its antigen is undetermined. The data were taken from a study of T cells expressing NK-cell markers. Study context: In sorted CD3+CD56+NKG2C+, CD3+CD56+NKG2C- and CD3+CD56-NKG2C+ T cells, TCR beta repertoires were obtained. In the group of eight sequenced donors, seven were HCMV-seropositive and one was seronegative.

The CDR3 loop spans 13 amino acids. CDR1 is SGDLS and CDR2 is YYNGEE in the germline V gene. A 5'RACE template switching approach incorporating UMIs was used to make TCR beta cDNA. TCRdb reprocessed the 5' RACE reads and keeps a single row for each CDR3 protein, giving no DNA. The data include about 390,000 distinct CDR3 sequences; the top ten clones carry roughly a tenth. Study-wide findings and caveats: Four donors showed these clonotypes also leading the CD3+CD56-NKG2C+ fraction.

This rearrangement joins TRBV9 to TRBJ2-4; as DNA is missing, the TRBD2 call by TCRdb cannot be tested. The sequenced sample was blood T cells: a sorted CD56 or NKG2C T cell subset, CD4+ or CD8+ T cells, or bulk PBMC T cells (not recorded which). The source of this sequence is a woman between 50 and 59 years old in good health. CDR3 amino acids: CASSGGLESIQYF. Using reference TRBV9 and TRBJ2-4 for the parts outside the CDR3, the full variable domain is DSGVTQTPKHLITATGQRVTLRCSPRSGDLSVYWYQQSLDQGLQFLIQYYNGEERAKGNILERFSAQQFPDLHSELNLSSLELGDSALYFCASSGGLESIQYFGAGTRLSVL.